Given below is one TCR beta chain in context. TCRdb keeps only in-frame clones here, not all; method: immunoSEQ multiplex PCR. Seen here are a few hundred thousand clones, 95% observed once, and the top ten hold about 0.02%. This entry is derived from a study of shared T cell receptors in the human thymus. This CDR3 spans 12 amino acids. Germline lookup yields CDR1 GTSNPN and CDR2 SVGIG (reference sequence). V dropped 8 bases and J dropped 4 bases, with 14 bases sitting between them. The chain uses TRBV30 and TRBJ1-1; D may be TRBD1 (5 bases). The specimen was thymocytes. The receptor was derived from a human donor. CDR3 nucleotides: TGTGCCGGCGAACACGGGGCCACTGAAGCTTTCTTT. This translates into CAGEHGATEAFF.